The 32 T cell receptor beta chains given below trace back to one sample, sequenced in a study of blood T cell repertoires in COVID-19. Clones were read by immunoSEQ multiplex PCR, and TCRdb kept only the in-frame ones, dropping some. The sample holds about 100,000 clones, about 80% seen once. Material: peripheral blood. The receptors here all came from a man in his sixties or seventies with active or convalescent COVID-19.

The chain has TRBV4-3 and TRBJ1-6; TRBD1 matches at 10 bases. With 1 base clipped from V and 9 bases from J, the junction kept 3 bases outside the gene matches. The germline gives CDR1 LGHNA, CDR2 YSLEER. The length of the CDR3 is 15 residues. The CDR3 reads CASSQATGGFSPLHF. CDR3 bases: TGCGCCAGCAGCCAAGCGACAGGGGGCTTTTCACCCCTCCACTTT.

The gene calls are TRBV11-3 and TRBJ1-4, with unresolved D. Germline CDR1 reads SGHNT; CDR2 reads YENEEA. The CDR3 covers 17 residues. V dropped 0 bases and J dropped 4 bases, with 15 bases sitting between them. The CDR3 is CASSLDLVVRFNEKLFF. CDR3 sequence (DNA): TGTGCCAGCAGCTTAGATCTTGTTGTCAGGTTTAATGAAAAACTGTTTTTT.

This sequence joins TRBV10-3 and TRBJ1-1; TRBD1 agrees at 7 bases. Germline V gene data show CDR1 as ENHRY and CDR2 as SYGVKD. V lost 3 bases, J lost 5 bases, and 6 bases stayed unmatched. CDR3 length equals 14 residues. The CDR3 loop is CAISDRQGATEAFF. The CDR3 DNA sequence: TGTGCCATCAGTGATAGACAGGGAGCAACTGAAGCTTTCTTT.

This clone was recorded only once. J is TRBJ1-5 and V is TRBV2; no firm D call. Germline CDR1 SNHLY, CDR2 FYNNEI. This CDR3 contains 13 residues. Trimming cost V 4 bases and J 0 bases, with 4 bases left between them. CDR3 sequence: CASSGDSNQPQHF. The CDR3 bases are TGTGCCAGCAGTGGAGATAGCAATCAGCCCCAGCATTTT.

This chain links TRBV27 with TRBJ1-1; D remains ambiguous. CDR3 length: 14 amino acids. The germline gives CDR1 MNHEY, CDR2 SMNVEV (reference sequence). Trimming took 0 bases from V and 1 from J, leaving 6 bases between them. CDR3: CASSLSGRNTEAFF. For the CDR3, the DNA is TGTGCCAGCAGTTTATCGGGCAGGAACACTGAAGCTTTCTTT.

The chain is built from TRBV2 and TRBJ2-7, with TRBD1 identical over 7 bases. The CDR3 consists of 14 residues. CDR1 is SNHLY and CDR2 is FYNNEI in the germline V gene. Trimming at V came to 4 bases and at J to 7 bases, leaving 10 bases not matched to a gene. The CDR3 nucleotides are TGTGCCAGCAGTGGACAGGGCGCGTCTCGGGAGCAGTACTTC. Its protein is CASSGQGASREQYF.

This CDR3 reads CASSRTFGPSTEGGYTF. The CDR3 coding sequence is TGCGCCAGCAGCAGAACTTTTGGGCCCAGTACGGAGGGGGGCTACACCTTC. The V and J genes are TRBV4-1 and TRBJ1-2, with D possibly being TRBD1 (5 bases). Trimming took off 5 bases at V and 8 bases at J, with 27 bases between the two ends. Germline CDR1 and CDR2: MGHRA and YSYEKL. The CDR3 spans 17 residues.

J is TRBJ1-5 and V is TRBV5-4, with D possibly being TRBD1 (6 bases). Trimming left V 0 bases short and J 3 bases short, with 10 bases between. The germline V gene encodes CDR1 SGHNT and CDR2 YYREEE (reference sequence). The CDR3 runs 15 residues. This chain's CDR3 is CASSLAGENNQPQHF. Written as DNA, the CDR3 is TGTGCCAGCAGCTTGGCAGGGGAAAACAATCAGCCCCAGCATTTT.

The V call is TRBV6-1, the J call TRBJ2-7, with 9 positions matching TRBD1. The CDR3 covers 15 residues. J lost 3 bases, V lost 2 bases, and 5 bases had no gene match. Germline CDR1 MNHNS, CDR2 SASEGT. CDR3 bases: TGTGCCAGCAGTGAACGAGGACAGGGGAACTACGAGCAGTACTTC. As protein: CASSERGQGNYEQYF.

J is TRBJ2-1 and V is TRBV5-5, with a weak D call TRBD1 (5 bases). The CDR3 consists of 14 residues. V lost 4 bases and J 2 bases, leaving 10 bases between the germline ends. Germline values: CDR1 SGHKS, CDR2 YYEKEE (reference sequence). The DNA for the CDR3 is TGTGCCAGCAGCCGACAGTCCCCCTACAATGAGCAGTTCTTC. It yields the protein CASSRQSPYNEQFF.

This clone occurred once. J is TRBJ1-1 and V is TRBV30; tentatively, D is TRBD1 (6 bases). Trimming removed 2 bases from V and 6 bases from J, with 13 bases in between. Germline-derived CDR1 and CDR2 are GTSNPN and SVGIG (reference sequence). This CDR3 contains 13 residues. CDR3 region: CAWSLGGSSEAFF. For the CDR3, the DNA is TGTGCCTGGAGTTTAGGGGGATCCTCTGAAGCTTTCTTT.

This clone has more than one count but fewer than ten. The chain carries TRBV19 and TRBJ1-2; possible D gene TRBD1, 5 bases. The CDR3 totals 13 residues. The V gene lost 6 bases and the J gene lost 5 bases, with 13 bases spanning the gap. In germline, CDR1 is LNHDA, CDR2 SQIVND (reference sequence). In DNA form, the CDR3 reads TGTGCCAGTAGAAAACAGGCACGGTATGGCTACACCTTC. Translated, it gives CASRKQARYGYTF. Together with reference TRBV19 and TRBJ1-2, the CDR3 gives the full variable domain: DGGITQSPKYLFRKEGQNVTLSCEQNLNHDAMYWYRQDPGQGLRLIYYSQIVNDFQKGDIAEGYSVSREKKESFPLTVTSAQKNPTAFYLCASRKQARYGYTFGSGTRLTVV.

The sample holds one count of this clone. V and J are TRBV4-1 and TRBJ2-2, with 14 bases fitting TRBD2. Per germline, CDR1 MGHRA and CDR2 YSYEKL. V gave up 3 bases and J gave up 7 bases; unmatched junction bases: 10. CDR3 size: 18 residues. The CDR3 here is CASSHLRGLAGEIGELFF. CDR3 bases: TGCGCCAGCAGCCACCTCCGGGGACTAGCGGGAGAGATCGGGGAGCTGTTTTTT.

The rearrangement links TRBV6-5 to TRBJ2-3; perhaps TRBD1 as D (8 bases). Trimming pared 8 bases from V and 6 bases from J, leaving 18 bases between. The CDR3 has 14 amino acids. Germline V gene sequence: CDR1 MNHEY, CDR2 SVGAGI. The CDR3 reads CASVLDRGGDTQYF. Written as DNA, the CDR3 is TGTGCCAGCGTTCTCGACAGGGGAGGGGATACGCAGTATTTT.

The gene calls are TRBV6-2 or TRBV6-3 and TRBJ2-2; TRBD2 matches 13 bases. The V gene end was trimmed by 5 bases and the J gene end by 7 bases; junction bases not matched to a gene: 10. CDR1 is MNHEY, CDR2 SVGEGT, per germline. The CDR3 sequence is 17 residues long. The CDR3 loop is CASSNYGLAGVHGELFF. CDR3 coding DNA: TGTGCCAGCAGTAACTACGGACTAGCGGGAGTACACGGGGAGCTGTTTTTT.

This clone was counted a few times. The V gene is TRBV27, the J gene TRBJ2-7; perhaps TRBD1 as D (7 bases). The CDR3 is made up of 15 amino acids. CDR1 is MNHEY, CDR2 SMNVEV, per germline (reference sequence). Trimming left V 4 bases short and J 1 base short, with 14 bases between. DNA of the CDR3: TGTGCCAGCAGTTGGGGGGCAGGGGGTTCCTACGAGCAGTACTTC. Its protein product is CASSWGAGGSYEQYF.

In its sample, this clone was seen a few times. The chain uses TRBV4-2 and TRBJ1-3; a possible D gene is TRBD1 (6 bases). Germline CDR1 reads LGHNA; CDR2 reads YNFKEQ. The CDR3 consists of 18 residues. V gave up 0 bases and J gave up 0 bases, with 15 bases separating them. The CDR3 DNA follows: TGTGCCAGCAGCCAAGATCTTCCAGGGGCCACCTCTGGAAACACCATATATTTT. This sequence encodes CASSQDLPGATSGNTIYF.

V usage is TRBV3-1 (or the pseudogene TRBV3-2) and J usage is TRBJ1-4; the D gene is possibly TRBD1 (5 bases). V was clipped by 4 bases and J by 0 bases, with 9 bases between them. This CDR3 spans 15 amino acids. Per the germline V gene, CDR1 is LGHDT and CDR2 is YNNKEL (reference sequence). CDR3 nucleotides: TGTGCCAGCAGCCGGGGGGGTGCAACTAATGAAAAACTGTTTTTT. Translation gives CASSRGGATNEKLFF.

This clone has more than one count but fewer than ten. The chain is built from TRBV4-3 and TRBJ1-1, with D possibly TRBD1 on 5 matching bases. The germline V and J ends were trimmed by 8 bases and 1 base, with 11 bases remaining between them. Per the germline V gene, CDR1 is LGHNA and CDR2 is YSLEER. This CDR3 has 13 amino acids. The CDR3 loop reads CASGAQGNTEAFF. In nucleotides, the CDR3 is TGCGCCAGCGGGGCCCAGGGGAACACTGAAGCTTTCTTT.

This clone occurred a few times. The chain uses TRBV11-2 and TRBJ1-2; the D is unclear. CDR3 length equals 14 residues. Germline loops: CDR1 SGHAT, CDR2 FQNNGV. The ends were cut back, 1 base at V and 5 bases at J, with 11 bases in the middle. The CDR3 loop reads CASSLGETDYGYTF. CDR3 sequence (DNA): TGTGCCAGCAGCTTAGGGGAGACGGATTATGGCTACACCTTC.

The chain joins TRBV5-6 to TRBJ1-3; 7 bases line up with TRBD1. The CDR3 length is 17 residues. V shed 0 bases, J shed 2 bases, and the junction held 8 bases outside the gene matches. Germline V gives CDR1 SGHDT, CDR2 YYEEEE. As DNA, the CDR3 is TGTGCCAGCAGCTTGGAGAGACAGGGATTGCCTGGAAACACCATATATTTT. Protein product: CASSLERQGLPGNTIYF.

The CDR3 bases are TGTGCCAGCAGCTTTACCGGGACTTCATACAATGAGCAGTTCTTC. It encodes CASSFTGTSYNEQFF. The genes are TRBV7-3 and TRBJ2-1; the D gene is possibly TRBD2 (6 bases). CDR1 is SGHTA and CDR2 is FQGTGA in the germline V gene. With 3 bases removed from V and 4 bases from J, the gap between germline ends came to 13 bases. There are 15 residues in the CDR3.

The V and J genes are TRBV6-1 and TRBJ1-1; TRBD1 might be the D (5 bases). The ends were cut back, 2 bases at V and 4 bases at J, with 14 bases in the middle. This CDR3 spans 15 amino acids. Germline V gene data show CDR1 as MNHNS and CDR2 as SASEGT. This chain's CDR3 is CASSERAGRTTEAFF. The CDR3 DNA sequence: TGTGCCAGCAGTGAACGGGCAGGGAGGACCACTGAAGCTTTCTTT.

The genes are TRBV24-1 and TRBJ2-2; 8 nucleotides match TRBD1. Germline CDR1 reads KGHDR; CDR2 reads SFDVKD. With 2 bases clipped from V and 9 bases from J, the junction kept 10 bases outside the gene matches. The CDR3 runs to 16 residues. The CDR3 reads CATSDSPGTGSRELFF. DNA for the CDR3: TGTGCCACCAGTGATTCTCCAGGGACAGGTTCCCGGGAGCTGTTTTTT.

This clone was counted at least ten times. The same CDR3 is also encoded by other DNA sequences in this sample. J is TRBJ1-2 and V is TRBV12-3 or TRBV12-4, with TRBD1 identical over 7 bases. This CDR3 is 12 amino acids long. V shed 4 bases and J 7 bases; nucleotides not matched to a gene: 3. CDR3 sequence: CASSSDRVGYTF. DNA of the CDR3: TGTGCCAGCAGTTCAGACAGGGTTGGCTACACCTTC.

This clone was detected once. The chain links TRBV6-5 to TRBJ1-6; no clear D gene. The CDR3 loop spans 14 amino acids. V lost 6 bases to trimming and J lost 0 bases, with 6 bases between them. Germline V gives CDR1 MNHEY, CDR2 SVGAGI. The CDR3 DNA follows: TGTGCCAGCAGGGCAGACTCCTATAATTCACCCCTCCACTTT. Amino acid sequence: CASRADSYNSPLHF.

J is TRBJ1-5 and V is TRBV2, with D possibly TRBD1 on 5 matching bases. Germline V CDR1 and CDR2: SNHLY, FYNNEI. The CDR3 covers 16 residues. V lost 7 bases, J lost 5 bases, and 21 bases lay in between. Written as DNA, the CDR3 is TGTGCCAGCACCGGTTGGGCCTGGGGGGAAGATCAGCCCCAGCATTTT. Translation: CASTGWAWGEDQPQHF.

The CDR3 sequence: CASSQDAGSRPETQYF. CDR3 sequence (DNA): TGCGCCAGCAGCCAAGATGCGGGCTCCCGGCCCGAGACCCAGTACTTC. The chain recombines TRBV4-1 with TRBJ2-5, with TRBD2 as a possible D gene (5 bases). The CDR3 has 16 residues. V was shortened by 0 bases and J by 5 bases, with 16 bases between the two germline ends. Germline CDR1 is MGHRA and CDR2 is YSYEKL.

J is TRBJ2-2 and V is TRBV5-1, with TRBD1 as a possible D gene (6 bases). The germline V gene has CDR1 SGHRS and CDR2 YFSETQ. This CDR3 is built from 15 residues. The V gene lost 5 bases and the J gene lost 0 bases, with 11 bases spanning the gap. For the CDR3, the DNA is TGCGCCAGCAGTAGGACAGTTTCGAACACCGGGGAGCTGTTTTTT. It codes for CASSRTVSNTGELFF.

The chain's CDR3 is CASSSSGGEFGEQYF. The CDR3 DNA reads TGCGCCAGCAGCTCTAGCGGGGGGGAATTCGGCGAGCAGTACTTC. The V and J genes are TRBV4-1 and TRBJ2-7; 12 bases align to TRBD2. Germline V gene sequence: CDR1 MGHRA, CDR2 YSYEKL. The trim removed 5 bases at V and 6 bases at J, leaving 8 bases unmatched. The CDR3 has 15 residues.

The chain links TRBV24-1 to TRBJ2-1; 7 bases match TRBD1. The CDR3 sequence is 14 residues long. In germline, CDR1 is KGHDR, CDR2 SFDVKD. Trimming removed 0 bases from V and 5 bases from J; junction bases left unmatched: 0. CDR3 residues: CATSDLDRDNEQFF. The CDR3 DNA reads TGTGCCACCAGTGATTTGGACAGGGACAATGAGCAGTTCTTC.

The V gene is TRBV6-2 or TRBV6-3, the J gene TRBJ2-7; D gene ambiguous. This CDR3 is 13 amino acids long. Germline V gene data show CDR1 as MNHEY and CDR2 as SVGEGT. Trimming shortened V by 2 bases and J by 2 bases, and 7 bases separated the two germline ends. The CDR3 DNA is TGTGCCAGCAGTTACCAAAATCCCTACGAGCAGTACTTC. Protein: CASSYQNPYEQYF.